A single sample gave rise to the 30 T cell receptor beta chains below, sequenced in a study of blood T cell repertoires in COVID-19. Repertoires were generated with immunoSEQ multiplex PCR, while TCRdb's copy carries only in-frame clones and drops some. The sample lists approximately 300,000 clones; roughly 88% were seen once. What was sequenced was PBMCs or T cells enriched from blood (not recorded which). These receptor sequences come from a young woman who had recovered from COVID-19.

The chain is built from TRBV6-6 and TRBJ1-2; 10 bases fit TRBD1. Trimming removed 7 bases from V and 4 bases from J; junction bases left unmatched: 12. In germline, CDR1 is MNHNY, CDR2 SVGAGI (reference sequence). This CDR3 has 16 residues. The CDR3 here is CASTPGTGAVVYGYTF. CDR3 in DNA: TGTGCCAGCACGCCTGGGACAGGGGCGGTAGTCTATGGCTACACCTTC.

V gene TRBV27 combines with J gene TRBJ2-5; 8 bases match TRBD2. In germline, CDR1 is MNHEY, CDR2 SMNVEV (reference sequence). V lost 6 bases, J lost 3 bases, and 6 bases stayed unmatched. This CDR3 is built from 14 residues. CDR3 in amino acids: CASRERGPKETQYF. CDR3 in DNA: TGTGCCAGCAGAGAGCGGGGGCCCAAAGAGACCCAGTACTTC.

The CDR3 region has the DNA TGTGCCAGCAGCCAGTGGGGGGCTGGAAACACCATATATTTT. The encoded protein is CASSQWGAGNTIYF. The rearrangement uses TRBV14 and TRBJ1-3, with a weak D call TRBD1 (5 bases). There are 14 residues in the CDR3. V shed 3 bases and J shed 2 bases, with 8 bases lying between them. The germline V gene has CDR1 SGHDN and CDR2 FVKESK.

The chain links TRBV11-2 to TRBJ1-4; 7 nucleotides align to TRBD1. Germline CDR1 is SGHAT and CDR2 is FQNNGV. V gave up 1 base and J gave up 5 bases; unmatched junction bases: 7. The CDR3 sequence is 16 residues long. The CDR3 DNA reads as TGTGCCAGCAGCTTAGGGAAGGGACAGTTAAATGAAAAACTGTTTTTT. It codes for CASSLGKGQLNEKLFF.

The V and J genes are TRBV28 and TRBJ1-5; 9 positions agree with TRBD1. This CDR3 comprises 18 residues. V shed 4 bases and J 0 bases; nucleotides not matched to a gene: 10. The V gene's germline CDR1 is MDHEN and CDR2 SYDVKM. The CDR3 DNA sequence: TGTGCCAGCAGTTCCGGGACAGGGAGAACTAATAGCAATCAGCCCCAGCATTTT. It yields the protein CASSSGTGRTNSNQPQHF.

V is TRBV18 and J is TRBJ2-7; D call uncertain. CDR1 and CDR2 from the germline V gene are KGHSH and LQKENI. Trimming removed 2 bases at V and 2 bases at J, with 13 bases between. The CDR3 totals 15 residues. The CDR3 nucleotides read TGTGCCAGCTCACCAACAAGGCAGGTGACCTACGAGCAGTACTTC. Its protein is CASSPTRQVTYEQYF. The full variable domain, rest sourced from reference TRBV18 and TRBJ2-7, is NAGVMQNPRHLVRRRGQEARLRCSPMKGHSHVYWYRQLPEEGLKFMVYLQKENIIDESGMPKERFSAEFPKEGPSILRIQQVVRGDSAAYFCASSPTRQVTYEQYFGPGTRLTVT.

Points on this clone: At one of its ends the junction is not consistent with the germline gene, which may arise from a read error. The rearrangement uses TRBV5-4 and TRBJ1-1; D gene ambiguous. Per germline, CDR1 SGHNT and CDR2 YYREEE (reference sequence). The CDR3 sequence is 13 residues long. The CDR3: CTSSLFQNTEAFF. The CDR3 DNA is TGTACCAGCAGCTTATTTCAGAACACTGAAGCTTTCTTT.

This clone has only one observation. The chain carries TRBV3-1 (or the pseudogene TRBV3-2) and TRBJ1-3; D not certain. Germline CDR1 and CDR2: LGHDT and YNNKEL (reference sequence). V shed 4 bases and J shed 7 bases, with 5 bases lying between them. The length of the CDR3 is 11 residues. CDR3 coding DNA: TGTGCCAGCAGCCGAAGCAACACCATATATTTT. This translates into CASSRSNTIYF.

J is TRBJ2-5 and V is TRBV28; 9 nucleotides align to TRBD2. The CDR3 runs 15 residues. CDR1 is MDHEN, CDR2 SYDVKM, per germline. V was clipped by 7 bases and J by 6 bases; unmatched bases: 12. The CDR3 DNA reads TGTGCCAGCACACCTCGACTAGCGGAGCGAAAGACCCAGTACTTC. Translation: CASTPRLAERKTQYF.

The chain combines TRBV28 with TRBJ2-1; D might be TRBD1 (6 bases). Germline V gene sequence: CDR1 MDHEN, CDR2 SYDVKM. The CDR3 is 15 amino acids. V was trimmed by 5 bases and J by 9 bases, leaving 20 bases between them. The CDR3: CASSVNRAPLGEQFF. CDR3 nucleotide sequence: TGTGCCAGCAGTGTAAACAGGGCCCCTCTGGGTGAGCAGTTCTTC.

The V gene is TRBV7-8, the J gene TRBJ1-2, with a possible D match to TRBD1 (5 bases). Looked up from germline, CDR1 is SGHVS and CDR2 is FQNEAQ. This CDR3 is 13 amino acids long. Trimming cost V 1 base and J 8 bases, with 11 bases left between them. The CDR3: CASSLERGLGYTF. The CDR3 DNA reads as TGTGCCAGCAGCTTAGAAAGGGGCCTCGGCTACACCTTC.

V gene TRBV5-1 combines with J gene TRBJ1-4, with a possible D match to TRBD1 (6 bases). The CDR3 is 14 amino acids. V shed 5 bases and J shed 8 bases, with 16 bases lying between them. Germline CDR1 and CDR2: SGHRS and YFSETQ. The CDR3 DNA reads TGCGCCAGCAGTCTCGGGACACAGGCGGAAAAACTGTTTTTT. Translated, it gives CASSLGTQAEKLFF. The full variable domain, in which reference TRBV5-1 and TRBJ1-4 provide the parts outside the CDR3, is KAGVTQTPRYLIKTRGQQVTLSCSPISGHRSVSWYQQTPGQGLQFLFEYFSETQRNKGNFPGRFSGRQFSNSRSEMNVSTLELGDSALYLCASSLGTQAEKLFFGSGTQLSVL.

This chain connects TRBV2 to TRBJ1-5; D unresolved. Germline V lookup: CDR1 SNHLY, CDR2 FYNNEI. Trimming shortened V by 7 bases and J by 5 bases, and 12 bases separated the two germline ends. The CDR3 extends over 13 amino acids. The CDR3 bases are TGTGCCAGCACAGGCACCGAATATCAGCCCCAGCATTTT. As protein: CASTGTEYQPQHF.

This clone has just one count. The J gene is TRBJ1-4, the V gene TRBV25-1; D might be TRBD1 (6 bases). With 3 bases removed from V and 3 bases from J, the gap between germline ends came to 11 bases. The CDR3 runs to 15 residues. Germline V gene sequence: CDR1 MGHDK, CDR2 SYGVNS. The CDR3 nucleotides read TGTGCCAGCAGTGAGGACTGGACAGCTAATGAAAAACTGTTTTTT. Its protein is CASSEDWTANEKLFF.

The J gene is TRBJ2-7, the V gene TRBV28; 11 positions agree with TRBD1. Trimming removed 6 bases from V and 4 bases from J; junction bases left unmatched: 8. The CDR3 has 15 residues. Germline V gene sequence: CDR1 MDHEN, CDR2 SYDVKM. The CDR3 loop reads CASSRAGTGGYEQYF. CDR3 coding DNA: TGTGCCAGCAGCCGAGCCGGGACAGGGGGGTACGAGCAGTACTTC.

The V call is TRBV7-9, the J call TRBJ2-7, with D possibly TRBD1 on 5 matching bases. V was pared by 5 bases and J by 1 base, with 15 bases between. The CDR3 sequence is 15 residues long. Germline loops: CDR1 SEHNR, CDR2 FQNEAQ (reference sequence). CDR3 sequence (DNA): TGTGCCAGCAGCCACCCAGGGCTGCGGTCCTACGAGCAGTACTTC. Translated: CASSHPGLRSYEQYF. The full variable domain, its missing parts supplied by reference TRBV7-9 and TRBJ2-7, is DTGVSQNPRHKITKRGQNVTFRCDPISEHNRLYWYRQTLGQGPEFLTYFQNEAQLEKSRLLSDRFSAERPKGSFSTLEIQRTEQGDSAMYLCASSHPGLRSYEQYFGPGTRLTVT.

In DNA, the CDR3 is TGCGCCAGCAGCCAAATAGCGGGGGGCCCCGCACCGTTCTTC. This encodes CASSQIAGGPAPFF. The J gene is TRBJ2-1, the V gene TRBV4-1; 10 bases are shared with TRBD2. V was clipped by 2 bases and J by 15 bases; unmatched bases: 10. The V gene's germline CDR1 is MGHRA and CDR2 YSYEKL. The CDR3 is 14 residues long.

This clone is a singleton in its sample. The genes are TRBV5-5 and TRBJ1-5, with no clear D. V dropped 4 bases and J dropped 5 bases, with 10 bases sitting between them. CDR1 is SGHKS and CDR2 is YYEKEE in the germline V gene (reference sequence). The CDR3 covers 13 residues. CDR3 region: CASSPDGDQPQHF. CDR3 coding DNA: TGTGCCAGCAGCCCAGACGGGGATCAGCCCCAGCATTTT.

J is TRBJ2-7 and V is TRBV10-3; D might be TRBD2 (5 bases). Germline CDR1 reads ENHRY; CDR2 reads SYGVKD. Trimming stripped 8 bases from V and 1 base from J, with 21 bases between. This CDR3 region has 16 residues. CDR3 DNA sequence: TGTGCCATCCTTCGGACTTCTAAACTTTTATCCTACGAGCAGTACTTC. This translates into CAILRTSKLLSYEQYF.

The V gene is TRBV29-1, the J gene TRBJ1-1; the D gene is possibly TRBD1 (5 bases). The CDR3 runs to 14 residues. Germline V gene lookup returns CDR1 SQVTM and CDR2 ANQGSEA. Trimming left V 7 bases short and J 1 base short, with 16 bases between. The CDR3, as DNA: TGCAGCGCTAGATCCGGACATGGGAACACTGAAGCTTTCTTT. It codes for CSARSGHGNTEAFF.

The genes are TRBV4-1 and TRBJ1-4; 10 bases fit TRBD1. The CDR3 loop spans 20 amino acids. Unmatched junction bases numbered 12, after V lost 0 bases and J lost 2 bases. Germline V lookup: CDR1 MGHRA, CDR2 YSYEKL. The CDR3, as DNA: TGCGCCAGCAGCCAAGAAGGGGACAGGGGATGGGGGTCGACTAATGAAAAACTGTTTTTT. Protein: CASSQEGDRGWGSTNEKLFF.

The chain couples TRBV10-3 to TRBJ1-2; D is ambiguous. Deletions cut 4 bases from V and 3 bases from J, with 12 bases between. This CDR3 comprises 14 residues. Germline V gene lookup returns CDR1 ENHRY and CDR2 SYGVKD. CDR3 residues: CAISVVGLDYGYTF. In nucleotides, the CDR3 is TGTGCCATCAGTGTGGTCGGTTTGGACTATGGCTACACCTTC.

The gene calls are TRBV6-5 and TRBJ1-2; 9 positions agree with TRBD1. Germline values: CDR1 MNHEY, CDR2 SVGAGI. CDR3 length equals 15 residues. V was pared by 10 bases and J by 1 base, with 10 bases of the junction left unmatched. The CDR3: CAIGVGQGFNYGYTF. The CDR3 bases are TGTGCCATTGGGGTGGGACAGGGATTTAACTATGGCTACACCTTC.

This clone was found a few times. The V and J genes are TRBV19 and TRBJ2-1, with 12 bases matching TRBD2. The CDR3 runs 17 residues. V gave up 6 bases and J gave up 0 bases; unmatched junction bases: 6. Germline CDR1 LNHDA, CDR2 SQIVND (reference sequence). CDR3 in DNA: TGTGCCAGTAGCGGACTAGCGGGACCTAGCTCCTACAATGAGCAGTTCTTC. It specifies CASSGLAGPSSYNEQFF. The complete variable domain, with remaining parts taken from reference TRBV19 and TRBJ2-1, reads DGGITQSPKYLFRKEGQNVTLSCEQNLNHDAMYWYRQDPGQGLRLIYYSQIVNDFQKGDIAEGYSVSREKKESFPLTVTSAQKNPTAFYLCASSGLAGPSSYNEQFFGPGTRLTVL.

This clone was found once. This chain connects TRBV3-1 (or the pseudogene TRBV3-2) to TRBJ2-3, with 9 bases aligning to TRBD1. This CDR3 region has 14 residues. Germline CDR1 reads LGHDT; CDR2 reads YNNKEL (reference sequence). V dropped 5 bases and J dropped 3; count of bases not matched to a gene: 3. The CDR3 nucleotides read TGTGCCAGCAGCTCGACAGGGGGAACAGATACGCAGTATTTT. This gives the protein CASSSTGGTDTQYF.

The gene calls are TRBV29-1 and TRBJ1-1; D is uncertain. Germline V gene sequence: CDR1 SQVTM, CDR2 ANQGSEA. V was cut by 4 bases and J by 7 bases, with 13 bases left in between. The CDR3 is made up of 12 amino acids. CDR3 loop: CSVALAYGEAFF. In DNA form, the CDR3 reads TGCAGCGTTGCCCTAGCCTACGGTGAAGCTTTCTTT.

CDR3 nucleotides: TGTGCCAGCAGTGTTACTAGCAGCCCCCTAGATACGCAGTATTTT. Its protein is CASSVTSSPLDTQYF. The rearrangement joins TRBV2 to TRBJ2-3, with D tentatively TRBD2 (6 bases). Trimming left V 4 bases short and J 5 bases short, with 16 bases between. This CDR3 has 15 amino acids. Germline CDR1 is SNHLY and CDR2 is FYNNEI.

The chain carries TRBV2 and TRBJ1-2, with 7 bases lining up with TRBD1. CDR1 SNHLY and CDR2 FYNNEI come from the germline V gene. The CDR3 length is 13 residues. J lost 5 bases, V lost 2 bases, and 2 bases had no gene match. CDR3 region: CASSEQGVYGYTF. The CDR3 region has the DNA TGTGCCAGCAGTGAACAGGGGGTTTATGGCTACACCTTC.

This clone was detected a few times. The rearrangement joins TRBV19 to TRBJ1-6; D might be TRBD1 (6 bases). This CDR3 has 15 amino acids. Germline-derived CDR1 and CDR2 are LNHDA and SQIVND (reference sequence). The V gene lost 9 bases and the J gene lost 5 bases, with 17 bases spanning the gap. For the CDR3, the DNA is TGTGCCAGCGCCACCACAGGGTCGGATAATTCACCCCTCCACTTT. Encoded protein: CASATTGSDNSPLHF.

The CDR3 DNA follows: TGTGCCAGCAGTTCCTCCTGGGGGGAAAACATTCAGTACTTC. Residues: CASSSSWGENIQYF. This sequence joins TRBV6-6 and TRBJ2-4; possible D gene TRBD2, 6 bases. Germline loops: CDR1 MNHNY, CDR2 SVGAGI (reference sequence). The length of the CDR3 is 14 residues. The V and J ends lost 4 bases and 5 bases respectively, with 12 bases between them.